The rows below give T cell receptor beta chains drawn from one sample of a study of T-cell reconstitution after alpha-beta-depleted transplantation in children. In TCRdb, the PCR reads were re-called with MiXCR into one record per CDR3 protein. The sample lists roughly 300,000 distinct CDR3 sequences; 11% were seen once. Sequences were derived from peripheral blood, sampled 180 days after TCRalphabeta/CD19-depleted stem cell transplant. These TCRs come from a male patient aged 2-10 years who had a stem cell transplant for chronic granulomatous disease, so the T cells may come from the graft donor. Each CDR3 is given with its conserved first and last residue. A D gene is named only where the DNA matches it firmly. Clone size, where shown, is once, few, many, or a class for clones that have expanded.

J gene: TRBJ1-1; clone size: many; V gene: TRBV5-1; D gene: TRBD1; CDR3 DNA: TGCGCCAGCAGCTTGGGGGGGTTAGGGACAGACCAAGCTTTCTTT; CDR3 protein: CASSLGGLGTDQAFF
J gene: TRBJ2-7; clone size: many; V gene: TRBV29-1; D gene: .; CDR3 DNA: TGCAGCGTTGTGACCAGGCAAGGCGAGCAGTACTTC; CDR3 protein: CSVVTRQGEQYF
J gene: TRBJ2-3; clone size: many; V gene: TRBV5-6; D gene: .; CDR3 DNA: TGTGCCAGCAGCTTGGGAGGATTTATGGGGGCTACGCAGTATTTT; CDR3 protein: CASSLGGFMGATQYF
J gene: TRBJ2-7; clone size: many; V gene: TRBV20-1; D gene: .; CDR3 DNA: TGCAGTGCTAGAGCTAGGACAGAGGACTCCTACGAGCAGTACTTC; CDR3 protein: CSARARTEDSYEQYF
J gene: TRBJ2-7; clone size: many; V gene: TRBV18; D gene: TRBD2; CDR3 DNA: TGTGCCAGCTCACCACGGGAGGGCTCCTACGAGCAGTACTTC; CDR3 protein: CASSPREGSYEQYF
J gene: TRBJ2-3; clone size: many; V gene: TRBV28; D gene: TRBD1; CDR3 DNA: TGTGCCAGCAGTTCTCCGGGACAGACAGATACGCAGTATTTT; CDR3 protein: CASSSPGQTDTQYF
J gene: TRBJ2-1; clone size: .; V gene: TRBV28; D gene: TRBD2; CDR3 DNA: TGTGCCAGCAGTCCTATGCGGGGGTACAATGAGCAGTTCTTC; CDR3 protein: CASSPMRGYNEQFF
J gene: TRBJ2-1; clone size: many; V gene: TRBV7-9; D gene: TRBD2; CDR3 DNA: TGTGCCAGCAGAGGACTAGCGGGAGGTATCAATGAGCAGTTCTTC; CDR3 protein: CASRGLAGGINEQFF
J gene: TRBJ2-1; clone size: many; V gene: TRBV27; D gene: .; CDR3 DNA: TGTGCCAGCAGTTATACAGGGAACAATGAGCAGTTCTTC; CDR3 protein: CASSYTGNNEQFF
J gene: TRBJ2-6; clone size: many; V gene: TRBV9; D gene: TRBD1; CDR3 DNA: TGTGCCAGCAGCTTACGACAGGGACCATCTGGGGCCAACGTCCTGACTTTC; CDR3 protein: CASSLRQGPSGANVLTF
J gene: TRBJ2-3; clone size: many; V gene: TRBV7-2; D gene: .; CDR3 DNA: TGTGCCAGCAGCTTAGCATCAGGGTTCACAGATACGCAGTATTTT; CDR3 protein: CASSLASGFTDTQYF
J gene: TRBJ2-2; clone size: many; V gene: TRBV4-2; D gene: TRBD2; CDR3 DNA: TGTGCCAGCAGCCAAGGCTCAGCGGGAGGGCCGAACACCGGGGAGCTGTTTTTT; CDR3 protein: CASSQGSAGGPNTGELFF
J gene: TRBJ1-1; clone size: many; V gene: TRBV9; D gene: .; CDR3 DNA: TGTGCCAGCAGCGTAGAAATGAACACTGAAGCTTTCTTT; CDR3 protein: CASSVEMNTEAFF
J gene: TRBJ2-3; clone size: many; V gene: TRBV5-1; D gene: TRBD2; CDR3 DNA: TGCGCCAGCAGCTTGGGTAGCGGGGGGGTCCGGAGCACAGATACGCAGTATTTT; CDR3 protein: CASSLGSGGVRSTDTQYF
J gene: TRBJ2-1; clone size: many; V gene: TRBV29-1; D gene: TRBD2; CDR3 DNA: TGCAGCGTTACCGGACTAGCGGGAGGGGAGTTCTACAATGAGCAGTTCTTC; CDR3 protein: CSVTGLAGGEFYNEQFF
J gene: TRBJ2-5; clone size: many; V gene: TRBV7-2; D gene: TRBD1; CDR3 DNA: TGTGCCAGCAGCTTAGCGGGACAGGGGATAGAGACCCAGTACTTC; CDR3 protein: CASSLAGQGIETQYF
J gene: TRBJ2-5; clone size: many; V gene: TRBV6-1; D gene: .; CDR3 DNA: TGTGCCAGCAGTGAGGGTCGTGGGACGTGGGGGACCCAGTACTTC; CDR3 protein: CASSEGRGTWGTQYF
J gene: TRBJ2-3; clone size: many; V gene: TRBV12-3/TRBV12-4; D gene: TRBD2; CDR3 DNA: TGTGCCAGCAGCGGGGGGGCCTACACAGATACGCAGTATTTT; CDR3 protein: CASSGGAYTDTQYF
J gene: TRBJ1-1; clone size: many; V gene: TRBV5-1; D gene: .; CDR3 DNA: TGCGCCAGCAGCTTGTTTTTGGGGCCGAACACTGAAGCTTTCTTT; CDR3 protein: CASSLFLGPNTEAFF
J gene: TRBJ1-2; clone size: many; V gene: TRBV2; D gene: TRBD1; CDR3 DNA: TGTGCCAGCAGGGATCTGCTCCGCCTTGACAGGGCCTATGGCTACACCTTC; CDR3 protein: CASRDLLRLDRAYGYTF
J gene: TRBJ2-1; clone size: many; V gene: TRBV12-3/TRBV12-4; D gene: TRBD1; CDR3 DNA: TGTGCCAGCAGCCGACAGGGCTACAATGAGCAGTTCTTC; CDR3 protein: CASSRQGYNEQFF
J gene: TRBJ2-1; clone size: many; V gene: TRBV28; D gene: .; CDR3 DNA: TGTGCCAGTCATAAGGGCAGGGGAACCTACAATGAGCAGTTCTTC; CDR3 protein: CASHKGRGTYNEQFF
J gene: TRBJ2-1; clone size: many; V gene: TRBV3-1; D gene: TRBD2; CDR3 DNA: TGTGCCAGCAGCCCTAGAACTAGCGGGGGGTCGTTCTTC; CDR3 protein: CASSPRTSGGSFF
J gene: TRBJ2-1; clone size: many; V gene: TRBV29-1; D gene: TRBD2; CDR3 DNA: TGCAGCGTTCGTGCGATTAGCGGGAGGGCCTTCTACAATGAGCAGTTCTTC; CDR3 protein: CSVRAISGRAFYNEQFF
J gene: TRBJ1-4; clone size: many; V gene: TRBV29-1; D gene: .; CDR3 DNA: TGCGGTGGGGGACGGGCTAATGAAAAACTGTTTTTT; CDR3 protein: CGGGRANEKLFF
J gene: TRBJ2-5; clone size: many; V gene: TRBV6-1; D gene: TRBD2; CDR3 DNA: TGTGCCAGCAGACGGACTAGCGGTGCGGAGACCCAGTACTTC; CDR3 protein: CASRRTSGAETQYF
J gene: TRBJ2-1; clone size: .; V gene: TRBV20-1; D gene: TRBD2; CDR3 DNA: TGCAGTGCTACCCTCCCCCTACTAGCGCAATCTTACAATGAGCAGTTCTTC; CDR3 protein: CSATLPLLAQSYNEQFF
J gene: TRBJ2-2; clone size: many; V gene: TRBV20-1; D gene: TRBD2; CDR3 DNA: TGCAGTGCTAGAGATTGGGGGAGGGTATCCGGGGAGCTGTTTTTT; CDR3 protein: CSARDWGRVSGELFF
J gene: TRBJ2-3; clone size: many; V gene: TRBV29-1; D gene: .; CDR3 DNA: TGCAGCGTTGGGGGTGGGGCCGAGGATACGCAGTATTTT; CDR3 protein: CSVGGGAEDTQYF
J gene: TRBJ1-2; clone size: .; V gene: TRBV15; D gene: TRBD1; CDR3 DNA: TGTGCCACCAGCTCAAAGGACAGGGGACACGACTATGGCTACACCTTC; CDR3 protein: CATSSKDRGHDYGYTF
J gene: TRBJ2-7; clone size: many; V gene: TRBV28; D gene: TRBD2; CDR3 DNA: TGTGCCAGCAGTCCGATGAGCGGGAGGGCAAACGAGCAGTACTTC; CDR3 protein: CASSPMSGRANEQYF
J gene: TRBJ2-7; clone size: many; V gene: TRBV18; D gene: .; CDR3 DNA: TGTGCCAGCTCACCCCGAGACACAGACTACGAGCAGTACTTC; CDR3 protein: CASSPRDTDYEQYF
J gene: TRBJ2-1; clone size: many; V gene: TRBV20-1; D gene: .; CDR3 DNA: TGCAGTGCTAGCGAAGGAGTGATCGATGAGCAGTTCTTC; CDR3 protein: CSASEGVIDEQFF
J gene: TRBJ2-5; clone size: many; V gene: TRBV5-1; D gene: TRBD2; CDR3 DNA: TGCGCCAGCAGCTTGGGATCCGGCGGGAGGGAGACCCAGTACTTC; CDR3 protein: CASSLGSGGRETQYF
J gene: TRBJ2-7; clone size: many; V gene: TRBV18; D gene: .; CDR3 DNA: TGTGCCAGCTCACCATTCCCAATGTCAGAGCAGTACTTC; CDR3 protein: CASSPFPMSEQYF
J gene: TRBJ2-1; clone size: many; V gene: TRBV10-3; D gene: TRBD2; CDR3 DNA: TGTGCCATCAGTGAACGTAGCGGGAGGAGGGACAATGAGCAGTTCTTC; CDR3 protein: CAISERSGRRDNEQFF
J gene: TRBJ2-1; clone size: many; V gene: TRBV29-1; D gene: .; CDR3 DNA: TGCAGCGTTGTGTCCGGTGAGCAGTTCTTC; CDR3 protein: CSVVSGEQFF
J gene: TRBJ2-3; clone size: many; V gene: TRBV4-1; D gene: .; CDR3 DNA: TGCGCCAGCAGCCAAGAACCCGCTTTCACAGATACGCAGTATTTT; CDR3 protein: CASSQEPAFTDTQYF
J gene: TRBJ1-5; clone size: many; V gene: TRBV7-9; D gene: .; CDR3 DNA: TGTGCCAGCAGCTCCGCGGGGGAGAGCAATCAGCCCCAGCATTTT; CDR3 protein: CASSSAGESNQPQHF
J gene: TRBJ2-2; clone size: many; V gene: TRBV7-2; D gene: .; CDR3 DNA: TGTGCCAGCAGCCGAGAGGGGCTCACCGGGGAGCTGTTTTTT; CDR3 protein: CASSREGLTGELFF
J gene: TRBJ2-6; clone size: .; V gene: TRBV29-1; D gene: .; CDR3 DNA: TGCAGCGTTGGAAAGGGGGCTGGGGCCAACGTCCTGACTTTC; CDR3 protein: CSVGKGAGANVLTF
J gene: TRBJ1-2; clone size: many; V gene: TRBV12-3/TRBV12-4; D gene: .; CDR3 DNA: TGTGCCAGCAGTTACGGTCCGAGCCGACTCTATGGCTACACCTTC; CDR3 protein: CASSYGPSRLYGYTF
J gene: TRBJ2-6; clone size: .; V gene: TRBV28; D gene: TRBD2; CDR3 DNA: TGTGCCAGCAGTCCCAGGACTAGCGGGAGATTTGGGGCCAACGTCCTGACTTTC; CDR3 protein: CASSPRTSGRFGANVLTF
J gene: TRBJ2-2; clone size: many; V gene: TRBV19; D gene: .; CDR3 DNA: TGTGCCAGTGGAACGACAGTGAACACCGGGGAGCTGTTTTTT; CDR3 protein: CASGTTVNTGELFF
J gene: TRBJ2-7; clone size: many; V gene: TRBV29-1; D gene: TRBD1; CDR3 DNA: TGCAGCGTTGCAGGGGGTATTGGCGAGCAGTACTTC; CDR3 protein: CSVAGGIGEQYF
J gene: TRBJ2-1; clone size: many; V gene: TRBV10-3; D gene: TRBD2; CDR3 DNA: TGTGCCATCAGTGAGTCGACAGGACTAGCGGCCCGGGAGGAGCAGTTCTTC; CDR3 protein: CAISESTGLAAREEQFF
J gene: TRBJ2-7; clone size: many; V gene: TRBV2; D gene: .; CDR3 DNA: TGTGCCAGCAGTTTCTCCGGCTACGAGCAGTACTTC; CDR3 protein: CASSFSGYEQYF
J gene: TRBJ2-5; clone size: .; V gene: TRBV9; D gene: TRBD1; CDR3 DNA: TGTGCCAGCAGCCACGGACAGGGGTACCAAGAGACCCAGTACTTC; CDR3 protein: CASSHGQGYQETQYF
J gene: TRBJ2-5; clone size: many; V gene: TRBV28; D gene: TRBD2; CDR3 DNA: TGTGCCAGCAGTCCTTGGACTAGCGGGAGACAAGAGACCCAGTACTTC; CDR3 protein: CASSPWTSGRQETQYF
J gene: TRBJ2-6; clone size: many; V gene: TRBV5-4; D gene: TRBD2; CDR3 DNA: TGTGCCAGCAGCTTGGTAGCGGGGGGACTCTCTGGGGCCAACGTCCTGACTTTC; CDR3 protein: CASSLVAGGLSGANVLTF
J gene: TRBJ2-1; clone size: many; V gene: TRBV24-1; D gene: TRBD1; CDR3 DNA: TGTGCCACCAGTATAAAGGACAGGGTGGTTAAGTTCTTC; CDR3 protein: CATSIKDRVVKFF
J gene: TRBJ2-1; clone size: few; V gene: TRBV9; D gene: .; CDR3 DNA: TGTGCCAGCAGCGTATCGGTTTTAGGGTGGAATGAGCAGTTCTTC; CDR3 protein: CASSVSVLGWNEQFF
J gene: TRBJ2-7; clone size: many; V gene: TRBV21-1; D gene: .; CDR3 DNA: TGTGCCAGCAGCACGTGGCAGTACTTC; CDR3 protein: CASSTWQYF
J gene: TRBJ2-7; clone size: many; V gene: TRBV20-1; D gene: TRBD2; CDR3 DNA: TGCAGTGCTCCCGTTAGCGGGTTAAGCTCCTACGAGCAGTACTTC; CDR3 protein: CSAPVSGLSSYEQYF
J gene: TRBJ2-1; clone size: many; V gene: TRBV5-1; D gene: .; CDR3 DNA: TGCGCCAGCAGTATTTTAGGGCCGAATGAGCAGTTCTTC; CDR3 protein: CASSILGPNEQFF